The sequence of this TCR beta chain was determined in a study of T-cell memory formation after mild COVID-19. Study in general: The two donors had largely donor-specific TCR clusters.

Libraries for TCRalpha and TCRbeta carried sample barcodes and unique molecular identifiers via 5'RACE. TCRdb analysed the 5' RACE reads with MiXCR anew, one entry per CDR3 protein. Of some 150,000 distinct CDR3 sequences listed, about 5.5% are singletons. Germline CDR1 and CDR2: SGHRS and YFSETQ. Trimming cost V 0 bases and J 10 bases, with 13 bases left between them. The CDR3 covers 13 residues. The table lists this clonotype with a few counts. J is TRBJ1-1 and V is TRBV5-1; possibly TRBD1 for D (5 bases). Sequencing was carried out using PBMCs or a T cell subset sorted from them (not recorded which). This receptor was obtained from an adult woman who had mild COVID-19 (a few samples of this study predate the infection). Cell type and time point are not known. The CDR3 spells CASSLDGAPGAFF. In DNA, the CDR3 is TGCGCCAGCAGCTTGGATGGGGCCCCGGGAGCTTTCTTT.